The 8 T cell receptor beta chains presented below share a single source sample, sequenced in a study of T-cell reconstitution after alpha-beta-depleted transplantation in children. Preparation of the TCRbeta library used unique molecular identifiers. TCRdb analysed the PCR reads with MiXCR anew, one entry per CDR3 protein. The sample has roughly 200,000 distinct CDR3 sequences; more than 6.5% are singletons. The sample in question was PBMCs from the stem cell graft donor, obtained from the stem cell graft. The receptors shown here come from a human donor who donated a stem cell graft to a child with Wiskott-Aldrich syndrome.

This clonotype was seen ten or more times. The gene calls are TRBV7-6 and TRBJ2-7; no definite D call. Germline CDR1 reads SGHVS; CDR2 reads FNYEAQ. The V end was cut by 2 bases, the J end by 3 bases, with 14 bases between. CDR3 length equals 15 residues. The CDR3 DNA reads as TGTGCCAGCAGCTTAACCTTCACAGAAAACTACGAGCAGTACTTC. Translation: CASSLTFTENYEQYF. Full variable domain (remainder filled in from reference TRBV7-6 and TRBJ2-7): GAGVSQSPRYKVTKRGQDVALRCDPISGHVSLYWYRQALGQGPEFLTYFNYEAQQDKSGLPNDRFSAERPEGSISTLTIQRTEQRDSAMYRCASSLTFTENYEQYFGPGTRLTVT.

This clonotype showed up just a few times. CDR3 sequence: CASSPTGVREQYF. The DNA of the CDR3 is TGTGCCAGCAGCCCTACAGGGGTCAGAGAGCAGTACTTC. The chain combines TRBV7-9 with TRBJ2-7, with 7 bases identical to TRBD1. Germline V gene lookup returns CDR1 SEHNR and CDR2 FQNEAQ (reference sequence). Trimming took 5 bases from V and 7 from J; bases not matched to a gene: 8. The CDR3 length is 13 residues.

Many counts were recorded for this clonotype. The chain combines TRBV5-1 with TRBJ2-2, with D hard to call. The V end was cut by 2 bases, the J end by 1 base, with 6 bases between. Germline lookup yields CDR1 SGHRS and CDR2 YFSETQ. The CDR3 runs 14 residues. CDR3 amino acids: CASSFSGNTGELFF. The CDR3 coding sequence is TGCGCCAGCAGCTTTTCGGGGAACACCGGGGAGCTGTTTTTT.

This clonotype was seen repeatedly, ten times or more. V and J are TRBV5-1 and TRBJ2-5, with 9 bases lining up with TRBD2. CDR3 length: 15 residues. Germline CDR1 and CDR2: SGHRS and YFSETQ. V shed 0 bases, J shed 4 bases, and the junction held 4 bases outside the gene matches. The CDR3 nucleotides are TGCGCCAGCAGCTTGGCCTCGACTAGCGGAGAGACCCAGTACTTC. Translated: CASSLASTSGETQYF.

This clonotype has at least ten counts. V usage is TRBV3-1 and J usage is TRBJ1-1; no firm D call. Germline CDR1 reads LGHDT; CDR2 reads YNNKEL (reference sequence). The CDR3 is made up of 13 amino acids. V was pared by 4 bases and J by 4 bases, with 10 bases between. The CDR3 bases are TGTGCCAGCAGCCTCATTTCCAGCACTGAAGCTTTCTTT. This gives the protein CASSLISSTEAFF.

This clonotype was seen at least ten times. The chain carries TRBV12-3 or TRBV12-4 and TRBJ1-1, with unresolved D. This CDR3 region has 14 residues. Trimming removed 6 bases at V and 11 bases at J, with 22 bases between. The CDR3 reads CASSLTAAGPSAFF. The CDR3 DNA reads as TGTGCCAGCAGCCTAACCGCCGCGGGCCCAAGTGCTTTCTTT.

This clonotype was found many times. This sequence joins TRBV10-1 and TRBJ2-5; D is possibly TRBD1 (5 bases). V was pared by 5 bases and J by 2 bases, with 9 bases between. Germline CDR1 and CDR2: WNHNN and SYGVQD (reference sequence). This CDR3 comprises 13 residues. CDR3 in amino acids: CASSMTVQETQYF. In nucleotides, the CDR3 is TGCGCCAGCAGTATGACAGTTCAAGAGACCCAGTACTTC.

With regard to this clonotype: Since a much larger clone is just one base distant, this may be a read error. V and J are TRBV7-8 and TRBJ2-1; 7 nucleotides match TRBD2. The CDR3 length is 15 residues. The germline CDR1 and CDR2 sequences are SGHVS and FQNEAQ. CDR3 region: CASSLATGGRSEQLF. CDR3 sequence (DNA): TGTGCCAGCAGCTTAGCGACGGGAGGAAGGAGTGAGCAGCTCTTC.